The 10 T cell receptor beta chains given below trace back to one sample, sequenced in a study of T-cell memory formation after mild COVID-19. TCRdb recomputed calls from the 5' RACE reads with MiXCR, one row per CDR3 protein. The sample has hundreds of thousands of distinct CDR3 sequences; about a fifth are singletons. The source material was PBMCs or a T cell subset sorted from them (not recorded which). The source of these receptors is an adult woman who had mild COVID-19 (a few samples of this study predate the infection). Cell type and time point are not known.

The rearrangement links TRBV6-5 to TRBJ2-3, with D tentatively TRBD2 (5 bases). Trimming stripped 2 bases from V and 2 bases from J, with 14 bases between. Germline assignment: CDR1 MNHEY and CDR2 SVGAGI. The CDR3 contains 16 residues. The CDR3 DNA sequence: TGTGCCAGCAGTTACGGACCAAGCGGTCTCACAGATACGCAGTATTTT. Residues: CASSYGPSGLTDTQYF.

This chain uses TRBV12-3 or TRBV12-4 with TRBJ2-1, with 12 positions matching TRBD2. This CDR3 contains 15 residues. Unmatched junction bases numbered 2, after V lost 6 bases and J lost 2 bases. The CDR3 bases are TGTGCCAGCAGGCCTAGCGGGAGGGCCTACAATGAGCAGTTCTTC. Translating gives CASRPSGRAYNEQFF.

This clonotype was found once. This chain links TRBV2 with TRBJ2-2; tentatively, D is TRBD2 (5 bases). The CDR3 loop spans 16 amino acids. Trimming shortened V by 6 bases and J by 3 bases, and 17 bases separated the two germline ends. Germline assignment: CDR1 SNHLY and CDR2 FYNNEI. CDR3 bases: TGTGCCAGCAGGGACTTCATCCTAGGAGACACCGGGGAGCTGTTTTTT. Encoded protein: CASRDFILGDTGELFF.

The chain combines TRBV18 with TRBJ2-3, with TRBD2 matching over 10 bases. The CDR3 consists of 16 residues. Germline V CDR1 and CDR2: KGHSH, LQKENI. V lost 4 bases to trimming and J lost 0 bases; unmatched junction nucleotides: 4. The CDR3 DNA reads TGTGCCAGCTCACACGAGACTAGCGGGAGCACAGATACGCAGTATTTT. It is translated as CASSHETSGSTDTQYF.

This clonotype was observed many times. The chain has TRBV7-2 and TRBJ2-1; D gene unclear. In germline, CDR1 is SGHTA, CDR2 FQGNSA. The CDR3 totals 14 residues. Trimming removed 8 bases at V and 3 bases at J, with 14 bases between. CDR3 nucleotide sequence: TGTGCCAGCGGCGGAAGGATCGGCTACAATGAGCAGTTCTTC. Residues: CASGGRIGYNEQFF.

The chain uses TRBV5-5 and TRBJ1-4, with 7 bases identical to TRBD1. Trimming cost V 0 bases and J 8 bases; bases outside gene matches: 10. CDR3 size: 16 residues. The germline V gene encodes CDR1 SGHKS and CDR2 YYEKEE (reference sequence). The CDR3 region is CASSLGQGEVPEKLFF. The CDR3 bases are TGTGCCAGCAGCTTGGGACAGGGAGAGGTGCCCGAAAAACTGTTTTTT.

The chain carries TRBV4-3 and TRBJ2-7; TRBD1 matches 11 bases. The junction had 7 bases not matched to a gene; V was cut back by 1 base and J by 5 bases. CDR3 length: 16 residues. Germline values: CDR1 LGHNA, CDR2 YSLEER. The chain's CDR3 is CASSQGAGQGVDEQYF. As DNA, the CDR3 is TGCGCCAGCAGCCAAGGGGCGGGACAGGGGGTCGACGAGCAGTACTTC.

CDR3 protein: CASSFGSWGAGTNTGELFF. The CDR3 nucleotides read TGTGCCAGCAGCTTTGGTTCTTGGGGAGCGGGAACGAACACCGGGGAGCTGTTTTTT. V and J are TRBV11-2 and TRBJ2-2; TRBD2 aligns across 7 bases. CDR1 is SGHAT and CDR2 is FQNNGV in the germline V gene. The CDR3 contains 19 residues. V dropped 3 bases and J dropped 0; count of bases not matched to a gene: 13.

The J gene is TRBJ1-2, the V gene TRBV20-1, with D perhaps TRBD1 (6 bases). This CDR3 is built from 16 residues. Trimming removed 1 base from V and 4 bases from J, with 19 bases in between. CDR1 and CDR2 from the germline V gene are DFQATT and SNEGSKA (reference sequence). CDR3 DNA: TGCAGTGCTAGAGGGAGTGGAGGGGGTGAGACCTATGGCTACACCTTC. Translation: CSARGSGGGETYGYTF.

This clonotype has more than one count but fewer than ten. The chain carries TRBV12-3 or TRBV12-4 and TRBJ2-1; D gene ambiguous. The V end was cut by 1 base, the J end by 5 bases, with 9 bases between. CDR3 length: 14 residues. The CDR3 protein is CASSLGSLHNEQFF. CDR3 in DNA: TGTGCCAGCAGTTTAGGTAGTCTCCACAATGAGCAGTTCTTC.